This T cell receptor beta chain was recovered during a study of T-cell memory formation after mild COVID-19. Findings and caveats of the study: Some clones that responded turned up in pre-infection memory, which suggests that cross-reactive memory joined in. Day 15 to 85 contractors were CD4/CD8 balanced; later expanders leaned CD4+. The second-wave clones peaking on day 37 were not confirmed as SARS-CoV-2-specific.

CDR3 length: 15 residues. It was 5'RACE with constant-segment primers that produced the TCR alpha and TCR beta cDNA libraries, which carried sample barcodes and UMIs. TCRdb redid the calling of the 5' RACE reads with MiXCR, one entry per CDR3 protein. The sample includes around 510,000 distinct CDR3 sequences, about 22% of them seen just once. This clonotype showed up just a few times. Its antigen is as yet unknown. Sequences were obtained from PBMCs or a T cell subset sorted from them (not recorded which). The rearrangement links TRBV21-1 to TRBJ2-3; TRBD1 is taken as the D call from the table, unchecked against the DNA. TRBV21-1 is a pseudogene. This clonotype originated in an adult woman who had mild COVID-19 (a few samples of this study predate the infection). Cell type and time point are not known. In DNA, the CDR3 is TGTGCCAGCAGACGCGGGGGTAGAAGCACAGATACGCAGTATTTT. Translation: CASRRGGRSTDTQYF.